The 20 T cell receptor beta chains in this list originate from one sample, sequenced in a study of monozygotic twins with inflammatory bowel disease. TCRdb reanalyzed the 5' RACE reads, giving one entry per CDR3 protein sequence and no DNA. The data show more than 95,000 distinct CDR3 sequences, and the top ten clones hold under 2.5%. The sequenced material came from blood. The source is a human donor with ulcerative colitis or Crohn's disease, or a healthy co-twin of an affected twin (not recorded which).

V and J are TRBV25-1 and TRBJ2-7; TCRdb's D call, TRBD1, is unchecked because there is no DNA. CDR1 and CDR2 (germline): MGHDK, SYGVNS. This CDR3 contains 13 residues. CDR3 region: CASRRQGANEQYF.

The chain recombines TRBV12-3 or TRBV12-4 with TRBJ2-1. The CDR3 has 13 amino acids. The CDR3 here is CASNQNSVNEQFF.

This chain connects TRBV7-9 to TRBJ2-5. The germline CDR1 and CDR2 sequences are SEHNR and FQNEAQ (reference sequence). The CDR3 runs to 12 residues. CDR3 region: CASSLVEETQYF.

The V gene is TRBV4-3, the J gene TRBJ2-3; TCRdb names TRBD1, which stays unverified in the absence of DNA. The CDR3 spans 18 residues. Germline values: CDR1 LGHNA, CDR2 YSLEER. CDR3 residues: CASSQDPQANRHRDTQYF.

The V gene is TRBV20-1, the J gene TRBJ2-5. The V gene's germline CDR1 is DFQATT and CDR2 SNEGSKA (reference sequence). The CDR3 extends over 12 amino acids. The CDR3 here is CSARWGQETQYF.

J is TRBJ2-2 and V is TRBV28; TCRdb selects TRBD2, and the lack of DNA leaves this call unchecked. The CDR3 loop spans 16 amino acids. Per the germline V gene, CDR1 is MDHEN and CDR2 is SYDVKM. This chain's CDR3 is CASRPYSGPNTGELFF.

The V gene is TRBV24-1, the J gene TRBJ2-3. The CDR3 is 14 residues long. Germline assignment: CDR1 KGHDR and CDR2 SFDVKD. This CDR3 is CATSKRGITDTQYF.

This rearrangement joins TRBV20-1 to TRBJ2-3. This CDR3 is built from 12 residues. CDR1 and CDR2 (germline): DFQATT, SNEGSKA (reference sequence). The CDR3 sequence is CSARISTDTQYF.

The chain combines TRBV28 with TRBJ1-1; the TRBD1 assignment by TCRdb is unverifiable without DNA. This CDR3 spans 15 amino acids. CDR1 and CDR2 from the germline V gene are MDHEN and SYDVKM. CDR3 sequence reads: CASSSLRRGGTEAFF.

V is TRBV5-1 and J is TRBJ2-3. CDR1 and CDR2 (germline): SGHRS, YFSETQ. There are 13 residues in the CDR3. The CDR3 sequence is CASSLAVGDTQYF.

This chain joins TRBV11-2 and TRBJ2-1; the TCRdb D gene call, TRBD1, has no DNA to confirm it. CDR1 and CDR2 from the germline V gene are SGHAT and FQNNGV. CDR3 length equals 13 residues. CDR3 region: CASSRTGNNEQFF.

The chain uses TRBV12-3 or TRBV12-4 and TRBJ1-2; TCRdb's D gene call, TRBD1, goes unchecked for lack of DNA. The length of the CDR3 is 15 residues. The CDR3 loop reads CASSKRRGVGYGYTF.

The chain is built from TRBV12-3 or TRBV12-4 and TRBJ1-1; TCRdb selects TRBD1, and the lack of DNA leaves this call unchecked. The CDR3 loop spans 14 amino acids. The CDR3 sequence: CASSDSGLSTEAFF.

The chain links TRBV28 to TRBJ2-3; the D call from TCRdb, TRBD2, cannot be confirmed without DNA. Germline loops: CDR1 MDHEN, CDR2 SYDVKM. The CDR3 sequence is 14 residues long. The CDR3 is CASRPGGPSDTQYF. Looking up the rest from reference TRBV28 and TRBJ2-3 gives the full variable domain: DVKVTQSSRYLVKRTGEKVFLECVQDMDHENMFWYRQDPGLGLRLIYFSYDVKMKEKGDIPEGYSVSREKKERFSLILESASTNQTSMYLCASRPGGPSDTQYFGPGTRLTVL.

This sequence joins TRBV10-3 and TRBJ2-7; TCRdb returns TRBD1, unconfirmable since there is no DNA. There are 14 residues in the CDR3. The germline V gene encodes CDR1 ENHRY and CDR2 SYGVKD. CDR3 in amino acids: CAISDLDRDYEQYF.

This chain connects TRBV24-1 to TRBJ1-5. There are 14 residues in the CDR3. Germline V CDR1 and CDR2: KGHDR, SFDVKD. The CDR3: CATSDLWGNQPQHF.

The V and J genes are TRBV7-2 and TRBJ2-4; the D gene TCRdb calls, TRBD2, cannot be checked with no DNA. The CDR3 loop spans 16 amino acids. Germline loops: CDR1 SGHTA, CDR2 FQGNSA. The CDR3 sequence is CASSLPGYSAQNIQYF.

The gene calls are TRBV3-1 and TRBJ2-1; TCRdb gives TRBD1 as the D gene, but with no DNA this cannot be confirmed. The germline V gene encodes CDR1 LGHDT and CDR2 YNNKEL (reference sequence). The CDR3 spans 15 residues. CDR3 sequence: CASSQDRGLWNEQFF.

This sequence joins TRBV9 and TRBJ2-4; without DNA, the TCRdb call of TRBD1 cannot be checked. The CDR3 length is 13 residues. Germline-derived CDR1 and CDR2 are SGDLS and YYNGEE. The CDR3 loop is CASSGSQGTIQYF.

The rearrangement joins TRBV6-5 to TRBJ2-7. Germline assignment: CDR1 MNHEY and CDR2 SVGAGI. This CDR3 contains 14 residues. The CDR3: CASSYGQGTYEQYF.